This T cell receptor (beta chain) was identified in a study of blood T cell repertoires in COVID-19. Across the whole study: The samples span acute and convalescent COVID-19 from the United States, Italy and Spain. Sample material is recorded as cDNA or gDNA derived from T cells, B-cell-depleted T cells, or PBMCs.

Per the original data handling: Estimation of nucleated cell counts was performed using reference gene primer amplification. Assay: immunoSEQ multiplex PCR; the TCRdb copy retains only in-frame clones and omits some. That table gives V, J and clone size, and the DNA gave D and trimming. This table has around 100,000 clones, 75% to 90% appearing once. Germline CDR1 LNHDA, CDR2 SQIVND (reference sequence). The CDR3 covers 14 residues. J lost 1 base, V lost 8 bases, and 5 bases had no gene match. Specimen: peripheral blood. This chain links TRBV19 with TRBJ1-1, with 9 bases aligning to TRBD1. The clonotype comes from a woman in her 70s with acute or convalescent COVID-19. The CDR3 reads CASVPGQGNTEAFF. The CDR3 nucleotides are TGTGCCAGTGTCCCGGGACAGGGGAACACTGAAGCTTTCTTT.